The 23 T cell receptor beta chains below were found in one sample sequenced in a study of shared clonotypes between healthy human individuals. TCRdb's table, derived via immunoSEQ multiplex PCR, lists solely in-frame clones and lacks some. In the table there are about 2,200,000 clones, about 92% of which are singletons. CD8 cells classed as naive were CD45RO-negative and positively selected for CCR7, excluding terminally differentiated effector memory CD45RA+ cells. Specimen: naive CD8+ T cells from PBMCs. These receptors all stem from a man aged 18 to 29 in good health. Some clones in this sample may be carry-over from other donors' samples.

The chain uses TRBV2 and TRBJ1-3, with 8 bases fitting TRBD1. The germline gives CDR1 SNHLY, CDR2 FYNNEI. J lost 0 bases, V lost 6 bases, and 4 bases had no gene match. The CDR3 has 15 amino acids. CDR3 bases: TGTGCCAGCAGGTTCGGGACAGGCTCTGGAAACACCATATATTTT. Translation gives CASRFGTGSGNTIYF.

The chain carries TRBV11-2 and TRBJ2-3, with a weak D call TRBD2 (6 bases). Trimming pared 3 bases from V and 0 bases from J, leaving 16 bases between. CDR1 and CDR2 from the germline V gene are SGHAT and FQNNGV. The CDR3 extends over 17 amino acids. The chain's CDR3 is CASSFHGTFSSTDTQYF. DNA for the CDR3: TGTGCCAGCAGCTTTCATGGGACTTTTTCTAGCACAGATACGCAGTATTTT.

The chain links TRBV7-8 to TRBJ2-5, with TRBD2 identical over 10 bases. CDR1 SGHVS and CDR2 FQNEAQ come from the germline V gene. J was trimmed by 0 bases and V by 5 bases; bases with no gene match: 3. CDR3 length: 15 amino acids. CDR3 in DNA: TGTGCCAGCAGCCTCGGACTAGCGGACCAAGAGACCCAGTACTTC. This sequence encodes CASSLGLADQETQYF. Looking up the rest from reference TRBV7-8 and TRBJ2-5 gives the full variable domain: GAGVSQSPRYKVAKRGQDVALRCDPISGHVSLFWYQQALGQGPEFLTYFQNEAQLDKSGLPSDRFFAERPEGSVSTLKIQRTQQEDSAVYLCASSLGLADQETQYFGPGTRLLVL.

The CDR3 loop reads CASSYTRDSYYEKLFF. CDR3 DNA: TGTGCCAGCAGTTATACCCGGGACAGCTACTATGAAAAACTGTTTTTT. The V and J genes are TRBV27 and TRBJ1-4; 7 positions match TRBD1. Germline V gene sequence: CDR1 MNHEY, CDR2 SMNVEV (reference sequence). The length of the CDR3 is 16 residues. J gave up 6 bases and V 4 bases, and 11 bases lay outside the gene matches.

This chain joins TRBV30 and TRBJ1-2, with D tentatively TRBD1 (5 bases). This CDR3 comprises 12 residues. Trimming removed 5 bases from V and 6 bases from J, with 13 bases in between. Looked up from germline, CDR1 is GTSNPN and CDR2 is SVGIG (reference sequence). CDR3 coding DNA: TGTGCCTGGCAGGGATTTCTGGATGGCTACACCTTC. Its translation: CAWQGFLDGYTF.

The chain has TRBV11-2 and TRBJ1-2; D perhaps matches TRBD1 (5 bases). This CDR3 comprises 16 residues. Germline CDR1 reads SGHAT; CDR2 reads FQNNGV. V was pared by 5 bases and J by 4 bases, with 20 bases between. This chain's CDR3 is CASSTPGTRLRYGYTF. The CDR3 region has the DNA TGTGCCAGCAGCACCCCCGGGACCCGTTTACGCTATGGCTACACCTTC.

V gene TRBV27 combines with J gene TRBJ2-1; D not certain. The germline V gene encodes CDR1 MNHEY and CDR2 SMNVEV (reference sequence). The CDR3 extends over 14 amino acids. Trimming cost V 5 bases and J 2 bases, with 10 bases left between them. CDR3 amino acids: CASSILWPYNEQFF. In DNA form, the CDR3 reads TGTGCCAGCAGTATACTGTGGCCCTACAATGAGCAGTTCTTC.

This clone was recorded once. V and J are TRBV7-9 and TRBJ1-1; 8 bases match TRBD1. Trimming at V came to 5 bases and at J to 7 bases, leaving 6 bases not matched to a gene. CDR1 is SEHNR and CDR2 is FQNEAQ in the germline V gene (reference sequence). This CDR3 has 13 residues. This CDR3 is CASSTRGRDEAFF. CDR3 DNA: TGTGCCAGCAGCACCAGGGGGCGCGATGAAGCTTTCTTT.

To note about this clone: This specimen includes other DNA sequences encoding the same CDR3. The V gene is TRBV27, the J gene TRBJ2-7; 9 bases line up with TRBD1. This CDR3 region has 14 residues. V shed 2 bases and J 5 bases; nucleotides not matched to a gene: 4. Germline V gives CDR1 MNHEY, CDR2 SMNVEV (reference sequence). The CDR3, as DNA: TGTGCCAGCAGTTTACTGGACAGGGGCCACGAGCAGTACTTC. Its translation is CASSLLDRGHEQYF.

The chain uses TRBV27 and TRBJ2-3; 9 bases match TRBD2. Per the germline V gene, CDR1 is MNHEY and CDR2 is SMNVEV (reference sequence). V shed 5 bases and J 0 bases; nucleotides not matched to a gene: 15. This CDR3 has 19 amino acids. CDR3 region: CASSLSFPGLAPSTDTQYF. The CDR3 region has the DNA TGTGCCAGCAGTCTCTCCTTCCCGGGACTAGCACCTAGCACAGATACGCAGTATTTT.

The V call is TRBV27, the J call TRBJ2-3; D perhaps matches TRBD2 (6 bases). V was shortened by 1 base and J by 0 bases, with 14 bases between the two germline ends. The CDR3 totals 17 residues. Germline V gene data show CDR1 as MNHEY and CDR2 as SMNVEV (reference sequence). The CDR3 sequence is CASSLFGLAFSTDTQYF. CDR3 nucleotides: TGTGCCAGCAGTTTATTCGGGCTAGCGTTTAGCACAGATACGCAGTATTTT.

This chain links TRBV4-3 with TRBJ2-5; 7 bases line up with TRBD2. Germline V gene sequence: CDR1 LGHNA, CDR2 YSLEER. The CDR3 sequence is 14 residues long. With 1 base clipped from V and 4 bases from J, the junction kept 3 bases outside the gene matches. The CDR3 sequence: CASSQGLAVETQYF. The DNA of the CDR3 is TGCGCCAGCAGCCAAGGCCTAGCGGTAGAGACCCAGTACTTC.

The CDR3 nucleotides read TGTGCCAGCAGTATGATCTTAGCGGGAGGGAGTGACACCGGGGAGCTGTTTTTT. Its translation is CASSMILAGGSDTGELFF. The rearrangement joins TRBV27 to TRBJ2-2, with TRBD2 matching over 11 bases. Trimming took 5 bases from V and 3 from J; bases not matched to a gene: 11. This CDR3 has 18 amino acids. Germline CDR1 MNHEY, CDR2 SMNVEV (reference sequence).

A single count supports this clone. CDR3: CASSAIVGDIQYF. CDR3 bases: TGTGCCAGCAGCGCCATCGTGGGGGACATTCAGTACTTC. This chain connects TRBV9 to TRBJ2-4; D tentatively fits TRBD1 or TRBD2 (5 bases each). Trimming stripped 3 bases from V and 8 bases from J, with 12 bases between. Germline V gene data show CDR1 as SGDLS and CDR2 as YYNGEE. CDR3 length: 13 residues.

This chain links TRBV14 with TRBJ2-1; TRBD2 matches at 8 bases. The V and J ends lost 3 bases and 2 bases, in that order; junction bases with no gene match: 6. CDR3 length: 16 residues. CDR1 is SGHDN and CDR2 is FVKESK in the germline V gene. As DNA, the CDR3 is TGTGCCAGCAGCCATGACCTTAGCGGGACCTACAATGAGCAGTTCTTC. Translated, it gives CASSHDLSGTYNEQFF.

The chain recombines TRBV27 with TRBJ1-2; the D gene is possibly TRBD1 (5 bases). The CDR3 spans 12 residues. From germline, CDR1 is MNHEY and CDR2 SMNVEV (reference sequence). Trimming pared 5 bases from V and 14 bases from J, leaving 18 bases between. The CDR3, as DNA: TGTGCCAGCAGTCCTGGGGCAGGACGAGTTACCTTC. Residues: CASSPGAGRVTF.

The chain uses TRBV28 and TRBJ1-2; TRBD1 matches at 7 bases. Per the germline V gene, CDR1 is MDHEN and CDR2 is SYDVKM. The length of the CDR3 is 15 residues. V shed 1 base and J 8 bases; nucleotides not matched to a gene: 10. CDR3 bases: TGTGCCAGCAGTTTATTAGGGGGCGGGGTCGCGGGCTACACCTTC. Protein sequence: CASSLLGGGVAGYTF.

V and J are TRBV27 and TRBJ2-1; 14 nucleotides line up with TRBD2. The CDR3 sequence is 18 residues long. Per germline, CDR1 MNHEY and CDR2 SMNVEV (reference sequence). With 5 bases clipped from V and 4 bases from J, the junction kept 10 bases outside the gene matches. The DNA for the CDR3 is TGTGCCAGCAGTCCATCCGGACTAGCGGGAGGCTTTTACAATGAGCAGTTCTTC. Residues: CASSPSGLAGGFYNEQFF.

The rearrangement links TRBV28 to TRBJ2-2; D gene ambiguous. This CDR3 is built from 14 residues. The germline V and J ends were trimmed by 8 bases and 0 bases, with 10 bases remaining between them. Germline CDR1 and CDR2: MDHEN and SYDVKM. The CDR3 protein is CASVESSNTGELFF. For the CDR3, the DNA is TGTGCCAGCGTGGAAAGCTCGAACACCGGGGAGCTGTTTTTT.

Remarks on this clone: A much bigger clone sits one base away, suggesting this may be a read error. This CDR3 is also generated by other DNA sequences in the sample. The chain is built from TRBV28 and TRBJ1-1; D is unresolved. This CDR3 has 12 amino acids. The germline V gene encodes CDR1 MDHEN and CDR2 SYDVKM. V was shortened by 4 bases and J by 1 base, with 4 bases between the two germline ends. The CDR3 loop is CASSYRNTEAFF. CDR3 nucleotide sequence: TGTGCCAGCAGTTACCGGAACACTGAAGCTTTCTTT.

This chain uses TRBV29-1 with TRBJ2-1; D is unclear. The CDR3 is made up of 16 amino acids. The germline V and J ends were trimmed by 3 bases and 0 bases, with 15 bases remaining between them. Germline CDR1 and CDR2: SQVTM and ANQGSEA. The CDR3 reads CSVEWQVENSYNEQFF. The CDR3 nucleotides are TGCAGCGTTGAGTGGCAGGTTGAAAACTCCTACAATGAGCAGTTCTTC.

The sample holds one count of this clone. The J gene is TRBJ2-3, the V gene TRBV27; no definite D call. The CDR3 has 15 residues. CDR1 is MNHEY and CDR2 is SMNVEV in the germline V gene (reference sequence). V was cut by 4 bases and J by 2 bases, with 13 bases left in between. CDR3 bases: TGTGCCAGCAGTTGGTCCTCGACCCTCACAGATACGCAGTATTTT. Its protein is CASSWSSTLTDTQYF.

The CDR3 sequence is CASRSSQGSSYNEQFF. CDR3 bases: TGTGCCAGCAGGTCCTCCCAGGGTAGCTCCTACAATGAGCAGTTCTTC. This chain joins TRBV7-9 and TRBJ2-1; possibly TRBD1 for D (5 bases). Trimming shortened V by 6 bases and J by 0 bases, and 15 bases separated the two germline ends. This CDR3 is 16 amino acids long. Per germline, CDR1 SEHNR and CDR2 FQNEAQ (reference sequence).